This entry lists 3 T cell receptor beta chains sequenced from one sample in a study of T cells in Graves' hyperthyroidism and ophthalmopathy. It was RNA transcripts that yielded the amplified TCR beta CDR3 regions. TCR CDR3 regions were first amplified by RT-PCR with HTBI primers. TCRdb ran MiXCR on the multiplex PCR reads and lists one entry per CDR3 protein. The sample lists 300,000 to 350,000 distinct CDR3 sequences, around 16% occurring once. The specimen sequenced was blood. These receptors all stem from a man aged 30 to 39 with Graves' hyperthyroidism.

This chain links TRBV6-1 with TRBJ2-6; either TRBD1 or TRBD2 may supply D (5 bases each). The CDR3 totals 16 residues. CDR1 is MNHNS and CDR2 is SASEGT in the germline V gene. The V and J ends lost 7 bases and 4 bases respectively, with 17 bases between them. The CDR3 loop is CASTRGRGAGANVLTF. In nucleotides, the CDR3 is TGTGCCAGCACTCGAGGCCGAGGGGCCGGGGCCAACGTCCTGACTTTC.

This clonotype was recorded many times. The chain has TRBV27 and TRBJ1-1; tentative D call: TRBD1 (5 bases). V dropped 6 bases and J dropped 0 bases, with 17 bases sitting between them. CDR3 length: 16 residues. Germline lookup yields CDR1 MNHEY and CDR2 SMNVEV (reference sequence). CDR3 region: CASSPSPSGVNTEAFF. The CDR3, as DNA: TGTGCCAGCAGCCCCTCGCCCTCGGGGGTGAACACTGAAGCTTTCTTT.

The gene calls are TRBV15 and TRBJ2-2; D may be TRBD2 (6 bases). The CDR3 spans 17 residues. Germline values: CDR1 LNHNV, CDR2 YYDKDF (reference sequence). V lost 0 bases to trimming and J lost 5 bases, with 16 bases between them. The CDR3 DNA sequence: TGTGCCACCAGCAGAGATGCGGCAGGGAGGTGGACCGGGGAGCTGTTTTTT. It specifies CATSRDAAGRWTGELFF.